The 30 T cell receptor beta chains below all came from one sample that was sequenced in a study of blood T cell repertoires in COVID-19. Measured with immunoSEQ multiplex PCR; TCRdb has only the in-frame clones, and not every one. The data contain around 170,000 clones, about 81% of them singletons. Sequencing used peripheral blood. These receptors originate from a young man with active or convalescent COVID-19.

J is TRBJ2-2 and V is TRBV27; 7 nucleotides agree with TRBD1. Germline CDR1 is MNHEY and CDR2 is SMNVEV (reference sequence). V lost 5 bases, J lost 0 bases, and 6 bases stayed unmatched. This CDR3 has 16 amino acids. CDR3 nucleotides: TGTGCCAGCAGTGACCGGGACAGAGCGAACACCGGGGAGCTGTTTTTT. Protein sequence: CASSDRDRANTGELFF.

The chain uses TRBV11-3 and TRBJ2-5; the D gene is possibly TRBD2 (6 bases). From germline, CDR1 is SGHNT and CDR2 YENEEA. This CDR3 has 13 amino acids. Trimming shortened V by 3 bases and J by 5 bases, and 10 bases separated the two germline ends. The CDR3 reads CASSLSGRETQYF. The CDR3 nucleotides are TGTGCCAGCAGCTTGTCAGGGAGGGAGACCCAGTACTTC.

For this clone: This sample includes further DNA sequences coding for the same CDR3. DNA of the CDR3: TGTGCCAGCAGGGGACAGGGCAGTAATGAAAAACTGTTTTTT. Protein sequence: CASRGQGSNEKLFF. V gene TRBV6-5 combines with J gene TRBJ1-4, with TRBD1 identical over 9 bases. CDR1 and CDR2 from the germline V gene are MNHEY and SVGAGI. The CDR3 has 14 amino acids. J lost 4 bases, V lost 6 bases, and 3 bases had no gene match.

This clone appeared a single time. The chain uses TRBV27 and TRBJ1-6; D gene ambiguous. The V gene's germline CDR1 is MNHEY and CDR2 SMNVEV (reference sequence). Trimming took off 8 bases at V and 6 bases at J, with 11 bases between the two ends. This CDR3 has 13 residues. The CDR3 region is CASGLGSNSPLHF. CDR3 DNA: TGTGCCAGCGGACTTGGCTCTAATTCACCCCTCCACTTT.

In DNA form, the CDR3 reads TGTGCCAGCAGCTTAGGACAGGGGGCTCGAGAGACCCAGTACTTC. Amino acids: CASSLGQGARETQYF. The rearrangement uses TRBV7-3 and TRBJ2-5; TRBD1 matches 11 bases. CDR1 SGHTA and CDR2 FQGTGA come from the germline V gene. The CDR3 length is 15 residues. V was pared by 2 bases and J by 4 bases, with 3 bases of the junction left unmatched. The full variable domain, with the rest looked up from reference TRBV7-3 and TRBJ2-5, is GAGVSQTPSNKVTEKGKYVELRCDPISGHTALYWYRQSLGQGPEFLIYFQGTGAADDSGLPNDRFFAVRPEGSVSTLKIQRTERGDSAVYLCASSLGQGARETQYFGPGTRLLVL.

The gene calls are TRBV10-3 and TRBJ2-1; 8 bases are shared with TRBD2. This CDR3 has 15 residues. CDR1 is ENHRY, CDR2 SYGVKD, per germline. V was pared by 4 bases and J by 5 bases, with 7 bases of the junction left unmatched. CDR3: CAISVGAGANNEQFF. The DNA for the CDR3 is TGTGCCATCAGTGTTGGAGCGGGGGCCAACAATGAGCAGTTCTTC.

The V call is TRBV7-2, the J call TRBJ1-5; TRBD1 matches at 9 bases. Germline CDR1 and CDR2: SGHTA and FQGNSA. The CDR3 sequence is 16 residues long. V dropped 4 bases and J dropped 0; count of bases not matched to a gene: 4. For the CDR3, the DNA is TGTGCCAGCAGCTCTGGGACAGGGCGTAGCAATCAGCCCCAGCATTTT. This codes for CASSSGTGRSNQPQHF. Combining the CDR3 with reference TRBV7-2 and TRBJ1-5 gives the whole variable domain GAGVSQSPSNKVTEKGKDVELRCDPISGHTALYWYRQSLGQGLEFLIYFQGNSAPDKSGLPSDRFSAERTGGSVSTLTIQRTQQEDSAVYLCASSSGTGRSNQPQHFGDGTRLSIL.

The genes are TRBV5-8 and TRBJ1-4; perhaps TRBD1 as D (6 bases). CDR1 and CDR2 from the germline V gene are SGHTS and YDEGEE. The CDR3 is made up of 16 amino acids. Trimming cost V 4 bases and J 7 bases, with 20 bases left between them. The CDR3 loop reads CASSVQGSGVAEKLFF. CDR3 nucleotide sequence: TGTGCCAGCAGCGTTCAGGGGAGCGGGGTCGCTGAAAAACTGTTTTTT.

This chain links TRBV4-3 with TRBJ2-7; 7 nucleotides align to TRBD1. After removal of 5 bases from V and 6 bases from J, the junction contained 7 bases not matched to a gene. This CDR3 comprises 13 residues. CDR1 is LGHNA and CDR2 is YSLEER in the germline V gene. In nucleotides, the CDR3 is TGCGCCAGCAGCTCCCACAGGGGCGGCGAGCAGTACTTC. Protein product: CASSSHRGGEQYF.

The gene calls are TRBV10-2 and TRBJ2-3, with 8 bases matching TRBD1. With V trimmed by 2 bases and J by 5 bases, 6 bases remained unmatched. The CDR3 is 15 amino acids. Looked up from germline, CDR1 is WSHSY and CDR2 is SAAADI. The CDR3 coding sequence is TGCGCCAGCAGTGAGGCCCAGGGGGCCGTAGATACGCAGTATTTT. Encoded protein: CASSEAQGAVDTQYF.

The DNA for the CDR3 is TGTGCCTGGAGGAAAGTAGCGGGGGGCTCTGGGGCCAACGTCCTGACTTTC. Translating gives CAWRKVAGGSGANVLTF. The rearrangement links TRBV30 to TRBJ2-6; 10 positions match TRBD2. CDR1 and CDR2 (germline): GTSNPN, SVGIG (reference sequence). The CDR3 runs to 17 residues. The J segment lost 0 bases and the V segment lost 3 bases, leaving 5 bases of the junction unmatched.

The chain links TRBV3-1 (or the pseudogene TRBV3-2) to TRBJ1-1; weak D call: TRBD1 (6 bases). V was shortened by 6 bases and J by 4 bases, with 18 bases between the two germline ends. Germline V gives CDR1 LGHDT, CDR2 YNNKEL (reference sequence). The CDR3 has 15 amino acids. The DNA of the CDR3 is TGTGCCAGCAGGGGAGACAGGCACGGCGTCACTGAAGCTTTCTTT. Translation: CASRGDRHGVTEAFF.

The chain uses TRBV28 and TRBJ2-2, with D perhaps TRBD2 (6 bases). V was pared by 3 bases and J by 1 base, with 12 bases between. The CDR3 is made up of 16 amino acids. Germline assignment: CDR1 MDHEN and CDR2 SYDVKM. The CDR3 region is CASSFLWGGNTGELFF. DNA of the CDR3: TGTGCCAGCAGTTTTCTCTGGGGAGGGAACACCGGGGAGCTGTTTTTT.

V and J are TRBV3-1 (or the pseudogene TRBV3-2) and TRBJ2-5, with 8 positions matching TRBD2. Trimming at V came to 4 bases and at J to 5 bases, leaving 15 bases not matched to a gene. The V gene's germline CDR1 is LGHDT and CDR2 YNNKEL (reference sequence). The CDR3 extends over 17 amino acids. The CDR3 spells CASSPRLPGGAHETQYF. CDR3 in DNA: TGTGCCAGCAGCCCCCGTCTACCCGGGGGGGCCCATGAGACCCAGTACTTC.

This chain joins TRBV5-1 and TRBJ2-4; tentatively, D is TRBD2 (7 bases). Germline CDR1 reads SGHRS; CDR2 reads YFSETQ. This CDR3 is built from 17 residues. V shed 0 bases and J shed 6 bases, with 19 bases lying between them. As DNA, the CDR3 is TGCGCCAGCAGCTTGGGCCACCAGGCGGGGGCAGGAAACATTCAGTACTTC. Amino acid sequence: CASSLGHQAGAGNIQYF.

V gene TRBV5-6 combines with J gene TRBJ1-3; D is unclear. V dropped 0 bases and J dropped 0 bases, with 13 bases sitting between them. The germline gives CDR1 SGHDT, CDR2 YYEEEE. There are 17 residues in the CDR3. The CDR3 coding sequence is TGTGCCAGCAGCTTGGACGCCGGGTCGTACTCTGGAAACACCATATATTTT. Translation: CASSLDAGSYSGNTIYF. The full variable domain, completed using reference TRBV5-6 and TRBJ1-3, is DAGVTQSPTHLIKTRGQQVTLRCSPKSGHDTVSWYQQALGQGPQFIFQYYEEEERQRGNFPDRFSGHQFPNYSSELNVNALLLGDSALYLCASSLDAGSYSGNTIYFGEGSWLTVV.

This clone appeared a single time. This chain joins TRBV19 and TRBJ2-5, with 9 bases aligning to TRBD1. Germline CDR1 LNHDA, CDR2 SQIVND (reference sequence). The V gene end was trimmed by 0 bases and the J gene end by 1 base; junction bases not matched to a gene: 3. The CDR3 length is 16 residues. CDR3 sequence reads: CASSIDGTGFQETQYF. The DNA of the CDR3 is TGTGCCAGTAGTATAGATGGGACAGGGTTCCAAGAGACCCAGTACTTC.

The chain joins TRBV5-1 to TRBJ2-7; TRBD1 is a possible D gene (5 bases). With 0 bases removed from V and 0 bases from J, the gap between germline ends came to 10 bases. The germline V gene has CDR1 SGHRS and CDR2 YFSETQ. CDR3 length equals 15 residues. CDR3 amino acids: CASSLAQGPSYEQYF. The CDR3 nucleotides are TGCGCCAGCAGCTTGGCCCAGGGTCCCTCCTACGAGCAGTACTTC.

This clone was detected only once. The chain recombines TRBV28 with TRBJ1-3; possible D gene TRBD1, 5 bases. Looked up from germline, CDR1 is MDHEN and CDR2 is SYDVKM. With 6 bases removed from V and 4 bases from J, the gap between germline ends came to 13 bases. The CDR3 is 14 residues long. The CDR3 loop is CASSPVRGGNTIYF. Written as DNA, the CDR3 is TGTGCCAGCAGCCCCGTTAGGGGCGGAAACACCATATATTTT. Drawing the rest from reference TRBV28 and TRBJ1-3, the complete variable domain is DVKVTQSSRYLVKRTGEKVFLECVQDMDHENMFWYRQDPGLGLRLIYFSYDVKMKEKGDIPEGYSVSREKKERFSLILESASTNQTSMYLCASSPVRGGNTIYFGEGSWLTVV.

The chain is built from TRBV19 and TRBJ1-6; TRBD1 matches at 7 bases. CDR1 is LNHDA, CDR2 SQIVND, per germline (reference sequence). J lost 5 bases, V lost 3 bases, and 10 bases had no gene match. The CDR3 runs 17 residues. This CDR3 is CASSIKMTGPNNSPLHF. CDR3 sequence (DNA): TGTGCCAGTAGTATCAAAATGACAGGGCCAAATAATTCACCCCTCCACTTT.

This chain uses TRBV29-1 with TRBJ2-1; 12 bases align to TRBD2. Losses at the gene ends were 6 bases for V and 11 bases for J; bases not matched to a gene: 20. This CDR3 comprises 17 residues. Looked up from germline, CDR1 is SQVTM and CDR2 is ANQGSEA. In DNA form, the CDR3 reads TGCAGCGTGCCCTTACAGGGTCGGTCTAGCGGGAGGGCAAAGCAGTTCTTC. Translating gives CSVPLQGRSSGRAKQFF.

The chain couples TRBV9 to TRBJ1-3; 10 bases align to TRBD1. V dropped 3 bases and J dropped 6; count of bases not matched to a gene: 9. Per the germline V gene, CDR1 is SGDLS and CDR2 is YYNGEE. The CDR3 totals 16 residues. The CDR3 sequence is CASSERQGALSNTIYF. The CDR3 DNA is TGTGCCAGCAGCGAGCGACAGGGGGCCTTATCAAACACCATATATTTT.

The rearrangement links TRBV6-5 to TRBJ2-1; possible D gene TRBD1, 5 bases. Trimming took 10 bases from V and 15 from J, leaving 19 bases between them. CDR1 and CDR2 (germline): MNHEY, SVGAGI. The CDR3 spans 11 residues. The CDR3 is CANLIGHLWFF. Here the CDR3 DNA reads TGTGCCAATTTAATCGGACATTTATGGTTCTTC.

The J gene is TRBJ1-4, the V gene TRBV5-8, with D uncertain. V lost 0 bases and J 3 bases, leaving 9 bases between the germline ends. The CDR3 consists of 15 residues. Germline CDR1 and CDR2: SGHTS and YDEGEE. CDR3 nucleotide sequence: TGTGCCAGCAGCTTGGTTTCGTCCTCTAATGAAAAACTGTTTTTT. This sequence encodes CASSLVSSSNEKLFF.

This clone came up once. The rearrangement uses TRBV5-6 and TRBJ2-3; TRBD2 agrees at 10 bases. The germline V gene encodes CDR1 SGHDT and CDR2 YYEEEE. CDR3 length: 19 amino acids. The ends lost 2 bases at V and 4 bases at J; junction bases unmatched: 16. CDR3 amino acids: CASSLRQSGGALSPDTQYF. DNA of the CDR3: TGTGCCAGCAGCTTAAGGCAGAGCGGGGGGGCCCTAAGTCCAGATACGCAGTATTTT.

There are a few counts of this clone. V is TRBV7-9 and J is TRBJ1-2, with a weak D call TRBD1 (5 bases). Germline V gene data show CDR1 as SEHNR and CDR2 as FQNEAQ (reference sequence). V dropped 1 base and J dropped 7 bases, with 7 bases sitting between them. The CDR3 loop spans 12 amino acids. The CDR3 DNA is TGTGCCAGCAGCTTAGGGGGCATTGGCTACACCTTC. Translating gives CASSLGGIGYTF.

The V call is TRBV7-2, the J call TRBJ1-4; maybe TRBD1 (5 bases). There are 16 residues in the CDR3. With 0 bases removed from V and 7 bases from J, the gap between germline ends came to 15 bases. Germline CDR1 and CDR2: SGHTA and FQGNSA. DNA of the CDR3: TGTGCCAGCAGCTTAGCTCCCCCTGGGGCCATTGAAAAACTGTTTTTT. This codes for CASSLAPPGAIEKLFF.

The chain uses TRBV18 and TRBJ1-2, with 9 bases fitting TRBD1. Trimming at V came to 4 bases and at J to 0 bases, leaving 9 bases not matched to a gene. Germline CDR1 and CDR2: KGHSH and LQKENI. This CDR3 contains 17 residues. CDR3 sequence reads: CASSQMDRGVTNYGYTF. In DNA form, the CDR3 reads TGTGCCAGCTCACAGATGGACAGGGGAGTTACTAACTATGGCTACACCTTC. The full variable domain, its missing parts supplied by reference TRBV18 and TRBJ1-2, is NAGVMQNPRHLVRRRGQEARLRCSPMKGHSHVYWYRQLPEEGLKFMVYLQKENIIDESGMPKERFSAEFPKEGPSILRIQQVVRGDSAAYFCASSQMDRGVTNYGYTFGSGTRLTVV.

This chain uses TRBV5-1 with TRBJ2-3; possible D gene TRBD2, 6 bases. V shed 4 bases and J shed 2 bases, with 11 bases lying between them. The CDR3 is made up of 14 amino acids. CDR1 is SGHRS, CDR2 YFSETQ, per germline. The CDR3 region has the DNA TGCGCCAGCAGCGCTAGGGACTCCACAGATACGCAGTATTTT. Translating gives CASSARDSTDTQYF.

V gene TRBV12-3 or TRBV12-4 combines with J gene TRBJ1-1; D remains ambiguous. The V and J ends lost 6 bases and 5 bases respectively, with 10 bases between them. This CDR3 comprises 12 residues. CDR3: CASSLAATEAFF. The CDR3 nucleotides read TGTGCCAGCAGCCTGGCGGCGACTGAAGCTTTCTTT.